These 2 T cell receptor beta chains came from one sample sequenced in a study of T-cell memory formation after mild COVID-19. TCRdb re-analysed the 5' RACE reads in MiXCR, keeping a single row per CDR3 protein. The sample includes around 320,000 distinct CDR3 sequences, 25% to 30% seen only once; the top ten take roughly 13%. The sequencing sample was made of PBMCs or a T cell subset sorted from them (not recorded which). The receptors here all came from an adult woman who had mild COVID-19 (a few samples of this study predate the infection). Cell type and time point are not known.

The rearrangement joins TRBV15 to TRBJ1-1; D uncertain. Per the germline V gene, CDR1 is LNHNV and CDR2 is YYDKDF (reference sequence). The CDR3 loop spans 12 amino acids. Trimming shortened V by 0 bases and J by 6 bases, and 5 bases separated the two germline ends. For the CDR3, the DNA is TGTGCCACCAGCAGAGATGAAGCTGAAGCTTTCTTT. This translates into CATSRDEAEAFF.

CDR3 nucleotides: TGTGCCAGCAGGGGACGCCTATCCACAGATACGCAGTATTTT. Amino acids: CASRGRLSTDTQYF. This sequence joins TRBV6-6 and TRBJ2-3, with D perhaps being TRBD1 or TRBD2 (5 bases each). This CDR3 comprises 14 residues. Germline CDR1 is MNHNY and CDR2 is SVGAGI (reference sequence). The germline V and J ends were trimmed by 6 bases and 2 bases, with 12 bases remaining between them.